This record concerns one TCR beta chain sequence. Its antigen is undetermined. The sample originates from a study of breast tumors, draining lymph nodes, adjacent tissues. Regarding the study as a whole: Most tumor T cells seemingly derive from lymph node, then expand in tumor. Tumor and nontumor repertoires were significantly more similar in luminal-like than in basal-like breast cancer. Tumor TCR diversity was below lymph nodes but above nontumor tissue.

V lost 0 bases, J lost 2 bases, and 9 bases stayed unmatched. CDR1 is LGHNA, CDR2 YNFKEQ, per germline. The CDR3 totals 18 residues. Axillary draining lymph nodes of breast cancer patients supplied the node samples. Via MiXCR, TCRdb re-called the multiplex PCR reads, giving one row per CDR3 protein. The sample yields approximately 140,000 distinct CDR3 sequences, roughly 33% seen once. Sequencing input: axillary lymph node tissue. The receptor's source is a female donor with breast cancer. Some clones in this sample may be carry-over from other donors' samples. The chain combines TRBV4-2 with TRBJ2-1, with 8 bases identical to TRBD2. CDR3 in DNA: TGTGCCAGCAGCCAAGATTGGATCGGGCGGGGGGCCTACAATGAGCAGTTCTTC. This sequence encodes CASSQDWIGRGAYNEQFF.